These 8 T cell receptor beta chains were all obtained from the same sample, sequenced in a study of blood T cell repertoires in COVID-19. This table comes from immunoSEQ multiplex PCR, and its TCRdb copy is limited to in-frame clones, with some not included. The profile shows roughly 220,000 clones, 80% to 90% of them singletons. Sequenced input: PBMCs or T cells enriched from blood (not recorded which). The origin of the receptors is a woman aged 45-59 years with acute COVID-19.

This chain links TRBV7-8 with TRBJ2-5; 12 positions agree with TRBD2. Germline V gene lookup returns CDR1 SGHVS and CDR2 FQNEAQ. V lost 0 bases, J lost 5 bases, and 13 bases stayed unmatched. This CDR3 comprises 19 residues. The CDR3 region is CASSLASASGRAGKETQYF. The CDR3 nucleotides are TGTGCCAGCAGCTTAGCGTCGGCTAGCGGGAGGGCCGGTAAGGAGACCCAGTACTTC.

In this sample, this clone turned up once. V gene TRBV7-2 combines with J gene TRBJ2-7, with 9 bases identical to TRBD2. The CDR3 covers 15 residues. Germline V lookup: CDR1 SGHTA, CDR2 FQGNSA. V shed 4 bases, J shed 4 bases, and the junction held 8 bases outside the gene matches. CDR3 amino acids: CASSSQTSGRYEQYF. Written as DNA, the CDR3 is TGTGCCAGCAGCTCCCAGACTAGCGGAAGATACGAGCAGTACTTC.

This chain joins TRBV7-9 and TRBJ1-5; 11 bases are shared with TRBD1. This CDR3 spans 16 amino acids. Germline trimming cut 4 bases from V and 2 bases from J; bases unmatched to any gene: 4. Germline V gene lookup returns CDR1 SEHNR and CDR2 FQNEAQ (reference sequence). CDR3 loop: CASSSDRGRGNQPQHF. For the CDR3, the DNA is TGTGCCAGCAGCTCGGACAGGGGGCGCGGCAATCAGCCCCAGCATTTT.

The J gene is TRBJ2-4, the V gene TRBV7-2; D may be TRBD1 (7 bases). This CDR3 spans 16 amino acids. V gave up 1 base and J gave up 0 bases, with 10 bases separating them. Germline CDR1 SGHTA, CDR2 FQGNSA. The CDR3 bases are TGTGCCAGCAGCTTAGACAGGGGACTAGCCAAAAACATTCAGTACTTC. Translation: CASSLDRGLAKNIQYF.

The CDR3 nucleotides are TGTGCCAGCAGCGTAGGACAGGGGGCGCAGGCGCGGGACACCATATATTTT. Translating gives CASSVGQGAQARDTIYF. V is TRBV9 and J is TRBJ1-3; 10 bases line up with TRBD1. Germline V CDR1 and CDR2: SGDLS, YYNGEE. Unmatched junction bases numbered 11, after V lost 0 bases and J lost 8 bases. The CDR3 runs to 17 residues. Filled out from reference TRBV9 and TRBJ1-3, the complete variable domain reads DSGVTQTPKHLITATGQRVTLRCSPRSGDLSVYWYQQSLDQGLQFLIQYYNGEERAKGNILERFSAQQFPDLHSELNLSSLELGDSALYFCASSVGQGAQARDTIYFGEGSWLTVV.

J is TRBJ1-5 and V is TRBV28; maybe TRBD1 (6 bases). Germline values: CDR1 MDHEN, CDR2 SYDVKM. V was shortened by 1 base and J by 5 bases, with 18 bases between the two germline ends. The CDR3 is made up of 17 amino acids. CDR3 coding DNA: TGTGCCAGCAGTTTATTTAAGATGGGAGGGGGGCATCAGCCCCAGCATTTT. Encoded protein: CASSLFKMGGGHQPQHF.

CDR3 region: CASSHSGNSYNEQFF. CDR3 DNA: TGTGCCAGCAGCCACTCCGGGAACTCCTACAATGAGCAGTTCTTC. The chain recombines TRBV6-5 with TRBJ2-1; D possibly corresponds to TRBD2 (5 bases). Germline CDR1 and CDR2: MNHEY and SVGAGI. V shed 6 bases and J shed 0 bases, with 12 bases lying between them. The CDR3 is made up of 15 amino acids.

This sequence joins TRBV6-6 and TRBJ2-7, with 12 bases lining up with TRBD2. This CDR3 is 15 amino acids long. Germline CDR1 and CDR2: MNHNY and SVGAGI (reference sequence). The V segment lost 6 bases and the J segment 2 bases; nucleotides outside the gene matches: 5. In nucleotides, the CDR3 is TGTGCCAGCAGCCGATGGACTAGCGGGACCTACGAGCAGTACTTC. It specifies CASSRWTSGTYEQYF.